This T cell receptor beta chain was obtained from a study of shared clonotypes between healthy human individuals (dated by TCRdb to 2018 to 2020). Some background on the complete study: A couple of women and a few men aged 18 to 49 years were included in the cohort. To estimate repertoire size and how much clonotype sharing occurs between individuals, the study deeply sequenced the blood TCR repertoires of five healthy adults. To increase sequencing depth and limit assay-specific biases, different laboratories used diverse techniques to prepare libraries and sequence TCR repertoires. Each donor's leukapheresis produced roughly between about 0.8 and 10 billion PBMCs.

The full study reports these points: Pairwise subsampling led to the expectation that sequencing depth would affect the degree of clonotype sharing among donors. Sampling was limited to blood, and TCR repertoires in tissue likely differ from TCR repertoires in blood. The small number of donors limited the genetic and exposure-history diversity represented.

V is shortened by 0 bases, J by 4 bases, and the region joining them spans 16 bases. In the germline V gene, CDR1 corresponds to LGHNA and CDR2 to YSLEER. Inclusive of the bounding cysteine and phenylalanine, the CDR3 is 17 residues long. CDR3 DNA only is kept here, 51 bases in frame from base 1. TCR CDR3 regions were amplified from genomic DNA by multiplex PCR using the deep immunoSEQ assay. For each cell subset, the extracted genomic DNA was distributed evenly across all wells of several immunoSEQ 96-well plates, and each plate served as one replicate. For unsorted PBMC, each replicate PCR was loaded with approximately 300 ng genomic DNA, equivalent to about 30,000 T cell genomes. Ten immunoSEQ deep assay plates were used to sequence unsorted PBMC genomic DNA. Purified libraries were measured with a Qubit 3.0 fluorometer, size-checked on a Bioanalyzer 2100, and measured again with the KAPA Library Quantification kit. Every immunoSEQ 96-well plate was sequenced on a separate single-read 150-cycle Illumina NextSeq 550 flow cell. The source study handled its data this way. The immunoSEQ output contained only junctional sequences without quality scores, so filtering could not match that applied to full-length reads. Sequences were annotated with PyIR, a Python wrapper for IgBLAST v1.9, using IMGT germline references to assign V/J genes and CDR3. Reads with weak V/J assignments (E-value above 1e-6), missing CDR3, stop codons, out-of-frame junctions, or ambiguous translated residues were removed. V3J clonotypes were defined as sequences sharing an identical inferred V gene, J gene, and CDR3 amino acid sequence. Percentage overlap between repertoires was calculated by dividing the number of shared unique clonotypes by the size of the smaller repertoire. RTK rarefaction, the Chao1 estimator, and Recon v2.1 estimates of unobserved clonotypes were used to assess repertoire richness. The immuneACCESS repertoire file appears here via TCRdb, limited to in-frame rearrangements. These files lack a portion of the clones; in checked studies, under half of the deficit traces to unresolved V genes, and the cause of the others is not known. V, J and clone size reflect that table, while D and trimming were determined from the DNA. In all, the sample holds about half a million clones, and 79% of those were seen once. The ten largest make up approximately 12% of the sample.

The donors were healthy, HIV-negative adults who had no recently reported acute infections or vaccinations. Every donor was a Caucasian adult living in Nashville, Tennessee, USA. For unsorted samples, about 90 million PBMCs were counted, and genomic DNA was extracted using the QIAamp DNA Blood Mini kit. After blood collection by leukapheresis, PBMCs were isolated using Ficoll-Histopaque density gradient centrifugation and then cryopreserved in the vapor phase of liquid nitrogen. As for this clone: No cognate antigen has been identified for it. The record has no base qualities; no much larger clone is one base away.

The receptor was isolated from a woman aged 40 to 50 in good health. Some clones in this sample may be carry-over from other donors' samples. Sequencing was carried out using PBMCs. The sequence links TRBV4-3 to TRBJ2-1; the D gene is perhaps TRBD2, on 5 matching bases. The CDR3 amino acid sequence is: CASSQDRSGLLYNEQFF. DNA sequence: TGCGCCAGCAGCCAAGATCGATCAGGACTTCTATACAATGAGCAGTTCTTC.